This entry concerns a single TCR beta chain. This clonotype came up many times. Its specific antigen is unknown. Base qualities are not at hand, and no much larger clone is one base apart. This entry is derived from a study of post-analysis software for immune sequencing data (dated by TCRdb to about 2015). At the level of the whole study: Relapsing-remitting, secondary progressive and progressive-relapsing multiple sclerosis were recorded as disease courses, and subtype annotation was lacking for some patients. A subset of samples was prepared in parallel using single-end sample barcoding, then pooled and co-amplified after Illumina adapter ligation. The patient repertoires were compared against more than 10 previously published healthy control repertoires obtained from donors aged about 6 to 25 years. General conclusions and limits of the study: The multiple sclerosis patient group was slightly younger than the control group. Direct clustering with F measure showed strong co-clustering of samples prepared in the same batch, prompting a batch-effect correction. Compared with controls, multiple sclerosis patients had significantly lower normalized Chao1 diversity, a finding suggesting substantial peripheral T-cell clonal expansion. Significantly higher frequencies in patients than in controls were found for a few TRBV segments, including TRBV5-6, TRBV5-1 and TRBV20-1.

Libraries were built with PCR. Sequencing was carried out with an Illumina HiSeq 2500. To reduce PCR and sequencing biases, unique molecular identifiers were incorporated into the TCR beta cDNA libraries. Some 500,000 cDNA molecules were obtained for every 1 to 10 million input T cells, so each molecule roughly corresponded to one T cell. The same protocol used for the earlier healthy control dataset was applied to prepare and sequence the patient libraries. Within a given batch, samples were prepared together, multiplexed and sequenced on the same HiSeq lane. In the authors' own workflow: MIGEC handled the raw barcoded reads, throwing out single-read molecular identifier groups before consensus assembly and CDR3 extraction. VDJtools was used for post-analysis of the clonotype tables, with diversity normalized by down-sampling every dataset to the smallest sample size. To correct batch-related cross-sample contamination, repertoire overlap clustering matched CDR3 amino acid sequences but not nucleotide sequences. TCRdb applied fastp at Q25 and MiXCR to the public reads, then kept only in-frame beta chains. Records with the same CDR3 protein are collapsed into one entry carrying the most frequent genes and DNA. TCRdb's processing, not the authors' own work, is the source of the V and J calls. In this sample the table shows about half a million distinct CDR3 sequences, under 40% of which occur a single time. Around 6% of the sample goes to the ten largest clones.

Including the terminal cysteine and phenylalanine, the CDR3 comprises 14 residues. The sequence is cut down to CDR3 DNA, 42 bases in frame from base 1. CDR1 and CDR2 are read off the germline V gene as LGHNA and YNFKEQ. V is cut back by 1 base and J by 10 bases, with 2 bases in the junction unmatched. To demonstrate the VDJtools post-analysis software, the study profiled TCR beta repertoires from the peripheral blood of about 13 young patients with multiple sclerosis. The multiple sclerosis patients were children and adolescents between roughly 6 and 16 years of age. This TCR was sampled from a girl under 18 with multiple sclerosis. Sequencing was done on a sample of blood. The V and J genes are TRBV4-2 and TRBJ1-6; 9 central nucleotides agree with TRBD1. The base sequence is TGTGCCAGCAGCCAAGGGACAGGGGACTCACCCCTCCACTTT. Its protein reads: CASSQGTGDSPLHF.